The 24 T cell receptor beta chains below were found in one sample sequenced in a study of blood T cell repertoires in COVID-19. Sequencing was performed with immunoSEQ multiplex PCR; in TCRdb, only in-frame clones are kept and a portion is missing. The sample contains approximately 110,000 clones, more than 70% of which appear only once. The material sequenced was peripheral blood. These receptors all come from a woman aged 55-70 years with COVID-19, enrolled during active disease.

V usage is TRBV11-2 and J usage is TRBJ1-1; TRBD1 agrees at 8 bases. CDR3 length: 14 residues. V shed 0 bases, J shed 5 bases, and the junction held 2 bases outside the gene matches. Germline lookup yields CDR1 SGHAT and CDR2 FQNNGV. CDR3 protein: CASSLDRGLTEAFF. DNA for the CDR3: TGTGCCAGCAGCTTAGACAGGGGGCTTACTGAAGCTTTCTTT. Using reference TRBV11-2 and TRBJ1-1 for the parts outside the CDR3, the full variable domain is EAGVAQSPRYKIIEKRQSVAFWCNPISGHATLYWYQQILGQGPKLLIQFQNNGVVDDSQLPKDRFSAERLKGVDSTLKIQPAKLEDSAVYLCASSLDRGLTEAFFGQGTRLTVV.

V is TRBV27 and J is TRBJ2-1; 10 bases are shared with TRBD2. Germline values: CDR1 MNHEY, CDR2 SMNVEV (reference sequence). This CDR3 region has 16 residues. The ends lost 5 bases at V and 5 bases at J; junction bases unmatched: 9. The CDR3 protein is CASSPISGGGHNEQFF. The CDR3 DNA sequence: TGTGCCAGCAGTCCAATAAGCGGGGGGGGACACAATGAGCAGTTCTTC.

V gene TRBV5-5 combines with J gene TRBJ1-5; 8 nucleotides agree with TRBD1. Germline CDR1 reads SGHKS; CDR2 reads YYEKEE (reference sequence). V lost 5 bases to trimming and J lost 5 bases; unmatched junction nucleotides: 15. The CDR3 runs to 17 residues. CDR3 sequence reads: CASSRFPPGQAYQPQHF. Here the CDR3 DNA reads TGTGCCAGCAGTCGATTCCCGCCGGGACAGGCGTATCAGCCCCAGCATTTT.

The J gene is TRBJ2-7, the V gene TRBV4-2; no clear D gene. Germline V gene data show CDR1 as LGHNA and CDR2 as YNFKEQ. The CDR3 contains 13 residues. V lost 0 bases and J lost 2, with 5 bases in between. CDR3 residues: CASSQDRTYEQYF. For the CDR3, the DNA is TGTGCCAGCAGCCAAGATAGAACCTACGAGCAGTACTTC.

The chain recombines TRBV11-2 with TRBJ1-5; 8 bases are a match to TRBD1. Per the germline V gene, CDR1 is SGHAT and CDR2 is FQNNGV. The V and J ends lost 5 bases and 2 bases, in that order; junction bases with no gene match: 11. The CDR3 sequence is 17 residues long. The CDR3 sequence is CASSPGQGYRGNQPQHF. The CDR3 nucleotides read TGTGCCAGCAGCCCTGGACAGGGCTATAGGGGCAATCAGCCCCAGCATTTT.

The gene calls are TRBV20-1 and TRBJ2-1; TRBD1 matches 7 bases. Germline V CDR1 and CDR2: DFQATT, SNEGSKA (reference sequence). V shed 6 bases, J shed 12 bases, and the junction held 8 bases outside the gene matches. The CDR3 covers 11 residues. CDR3 sequence: CSAPDRAGQFF. Written as DNA, the CDR3 is TGCAGTGCCCCAGACAGGGCCGGGCAGTTCTTC.

This chain joins TRBV9 and TRBJ1-2, with a weak D call TRBD1 (6 bases). V was pared by 3 bases and J by 8 bases, with 11 bases between. Germline V gives CDR1 SGDLS, CDR2 YYNGEE. The CDR3 has 12 residues. The CDR3 nucleotides read TGTGCCAGCAGCGCCCAGGGGACCGGCTACACCTTC. This encodes CASSAQGTGYTF.

This clone was picked up one time. The chain couples TRBV9 to TRBJ1-3; D might be TRBD1 (5 bases). Trimming pared 8 bases from V and 11 bases from J, leaving 20 bases between. The CDR3 extends over 13 amino acids. Looked up from germline, CDR1 is SGDLS and CDR2 is YYNGEE. The chain's CDR3 is CASGGSRGSAIYF. The CDR3 DNA reads as TGTGCCAGTGGGGGGTCACGGGGTTCGGCCATATATTTT.

The chain recombines TRBV24-1 with TRBJ1-5; tentative D call: TRBD1 (6 bases). The germline V gene has CDR1 KGHDR and CDR2 SFDVKD. Between the trimmed V and J ends, which lost 3 bases and 5 bases, there was a span of 10 bases. The CDR3 has 14 residues. CDR3 in amino acids: CATSDEGHHQPQHF. The CDR3 nucleotides read TGTGCCACCAGTGATGAGGGACACCATCAGCCCCAGCATTTT.

DNA of the CDR3: TGTGCCAGTAGTCGGGGAGGGGCGAGCAATCAGCCCCAGCATTTT. Its translation: CASSRGGASNQPQHF. The chain is built from TRBV19 and TRBJ1-5, with D perhaps matching TRBD1 (5 bases). The V gene's germline CDR1 is LNHDA and CDR2 SQIVND (reference sequence). Trimming left V 5 bases short and J 1 base short, with 12 bases between. This CDR3 contains 15 residues.

V and J are TRBV7-3 and TRBJ2-1; 10 bases line up with TRBD2. V was pared by 2 bases and J by 9 bases, with 4 bases of the junction left unmatched. This CDR3 has 14 amino acids. The V gene's germline CDR1 is SGHTA and CDR2 FQGTGA. This chain's CDR3 is CASSLGTSDGEQFF. The CDR3 bases are TGTGCCAGCAGCTTAGGGACTAGCGATGGTGAGCAGTTCTTC.

This clone was seen only a few times. This chain joins TRBV2 and TRBJ1-6; 8 nucleotides match TRBD1. This CDR3 contains 15 residues. Germline CDR1 SNHLY, CDR2 FYNNEI. V was clipped by 5 bases and J by 9 bases; unmatched bases: 9. The CDR3 spells CASSTQGGRGSPLHF. CDR3 nucleotide sequence: TGTGCCAGCAGTACACAGGGGGGTAGGGGTTCACCCCTCCACTTT. Full variable domain (outside the CDR3, taken from reference TRBV2 and TRBJ1-6): EPEVTQTPSHQVTQMGQEVILRCVPISNHLYFYWYRQILGQKVEFLVSFYNNEISEKSEIFDDQFSVERPDGSNFTLKIRSTKLEDSAMYFCASSTQGGRGSPLHFGNGTRLTVT.

The gene calls are TRBV2 and TRBJ1-2; TRBD1 is a possible D gene (6 bases). CDR1 is SNHLY and CDR2 is FYNNEI in the germline V gene. The CDR3 covers 19 residues. Trimming removed 3 bases at V and 0 bases at J, with 23 bases between. The CDR3 sequence: CASSEPLFWGQFSNYGYTF. The CDR3, as DNA: TGTGCCAGCAGTGAGCCTCTCTTTTGGGGACAATTTTCTAACTATGGCTACACCTTC.

The chain joins TRBV18 to TRBJ1-4; possible D gene TRBD1, 6 bases. The V and J ends lost 3 bases and 10 bases respectively, with 15 bases between them. Per the germline V gene, CDR1 is KGHSH and CDR2 is LQKENI. The CDR3 runs to 14 residues. The CDR3, as DNA: TGTGCCAGCTCACCTCAGACAGGCAGGGGAAAACTGTTTTTT. It encodes CASSPQTGRGKLFF.

This chain uses TRBV4-1 with TRBJ2-7, with D uncertain. Germline CDR1 MGHRA, CDR2 YSYEKL. CDR3 length: 15 residues. Trimming shortened V by 0 bases and J by 4 bases, and 13 bases separated the two germline ends. CDR3 nucleotides: TGCGCCAGCAGCCAAGAGGTTTGGTCAGTATACGAGCAGTACTTC. It encodes CASSQEVWSVYEQYF.

The chain recombines TRBV7-8 with TRBJ2-2; TRBD1 is a possible D gene (6 bases). With 5 bases removed from V and 0 bases from J, the gap between germline ends came to 13 bases. Germline CDR1 is SGHVS and CDR2 is FQNEAQ. CDR3 length equals 16 residues. The CDR3 bases are TGTGCCAGCAGCCGTGGACAGAATGCGAACACCGGGGAGCTGTTTTTT. It yields the protein CASSRGQNANTGELFF.

The rearrangement uses TRBV18 and TRBJ1-2; 12 bases are a match to TRBD1. V shed 6 bases and J 6 bases; nucleotides not matched to a gene: 5. Germline V gene sequence: CDR1 KGHSH, CDR2 LQKENI. The CDR3 contains 14 residues. CDR3 sequence: CASSLGQGANGYTF. CDR3 DNA sequence: TGTGCCAGCTCCCTGGGACAGGGGGCGAATGGCTACACCTTC.

The V call is TRBV12-3 or TRBV12-4, the J call TRBJ2-7; TRBD1 is a possible D gene (5 bases). The CDR3 is 13 amino acids. Trimming shortened V by 4 bases and J by 6 bases, and 13 bases separated the two germline ends. This CDR3 reads CASSSTDSGEQYF. The CDR3 bases are TGTGCCAGCAGTTCGACAGACTCAGGCGAGCAGTACTTC.

The J gene is TRBJ1-4, the V gene TRBV7-6, with D maybe TRBD1 (6 bases). V dropped 3 bases and J dropped 8 bases, with 28 bases sitting between them. The germline V gene has CDR1 SGHVS and CDR2 FNYEAQ. The CDR3 contains 19 residues. This chain's CDR3 is CASSLTPPWDMRDEEKLFF. In nucleotides, the CDR3 is TGTGCCAGCAGCTTGACCCCCCCTTGGGACATGAGAGACGAGGAAAAACTGTTTTTT.

This chain uses TRBV4-2 with TRBJ1-1; 7 bases line up with TRBD1. Germline values: CDR1 LGHNA, CDR2 YNFKEQ. The ends lost 4 bases at V and 0 bases at J; junction bases unmatched: 8. The CDR3 length is 16 residues. This chain's CDR3 is CASSPYGGTVNTEAFF. CDR3 nucleotides: TGTGCCAGCAGCCCTTACGGTGGGACAGTGAACACTGAAGCTTTCTTT.

V gene TRBV28 combines with J gene TRBJ2-7; unclear D gene. V was clipped by 8 bases and J by 0 bases, with 11 bases between them. From germline, CDR1 is MDHEN and CDR2 SYDVKM. This CDR3 contains 13 residues. CDR3 bases: TGTGCCAGCGTTGCCCAGGTCTCCTACGAGCAGTACTTC. Its protein is CASVAQVSYEQYF. Looking up the rest from reference TRBV28 and TRBJ2-7 gives the full variable domain: DVKVTQSSRYLVKRTGEKVFLECVQDMDHENMFWYRQDPGLGLRLIYFSYDVKMKEKGDIPEGYSVSREKKERFSLILESASTNQTSMYLCASVAQVSYEQYFGPGTRLTVT.

This sequence joins TRBV14 and TRBJ1-2, with 8 nucleotides matching TRBD1. CDR1 is SGHDN and CDR2 is FVKESK in the germline V gene. V dropped 1 base and J dropped 7; count of bases not matched to a gene: 5. The CDR3 runs to 14 residues. The CDR3 reads CASSQARTGSGYTF. In DNA, the CDR3 is TGTGCCAGCAGCCAAGCCCGGACAGGGAGTGGCTACACCTTC.

The chain uses TRBV6-1 and TRBJ1-1; D ambiguous. This CDR3 region has 14 residues. The V gene's germline CDR1 is MNHNS and CDR2 SASEGT. V lost 1 base and J 6 bases, leaving 12 bases between the germline ends. The CDR3 DNA follows: TGTGCCAGCAGTGAAGTTTTGGGCTGGGCTGAAGCTTTCTTT. It translates to CASSEVLGWAEAFF.

The gene calls are TRBV5-1 and TRBJ1-5; D not resolved. CDR3 size: 15 residues. Germline V gene data show CDR1 as SGHRS and CDR2 as YFSETQ. V was trimmed by 5 bases and J by 2 bases, leaving 14 bases between them. The CDR3 DNA reads TGCGCCAGCAGTCCGGCCCTCGGAGGCAATCAGCCCCAGCATTTT. Translation: CASSPALGGNQPQHF.